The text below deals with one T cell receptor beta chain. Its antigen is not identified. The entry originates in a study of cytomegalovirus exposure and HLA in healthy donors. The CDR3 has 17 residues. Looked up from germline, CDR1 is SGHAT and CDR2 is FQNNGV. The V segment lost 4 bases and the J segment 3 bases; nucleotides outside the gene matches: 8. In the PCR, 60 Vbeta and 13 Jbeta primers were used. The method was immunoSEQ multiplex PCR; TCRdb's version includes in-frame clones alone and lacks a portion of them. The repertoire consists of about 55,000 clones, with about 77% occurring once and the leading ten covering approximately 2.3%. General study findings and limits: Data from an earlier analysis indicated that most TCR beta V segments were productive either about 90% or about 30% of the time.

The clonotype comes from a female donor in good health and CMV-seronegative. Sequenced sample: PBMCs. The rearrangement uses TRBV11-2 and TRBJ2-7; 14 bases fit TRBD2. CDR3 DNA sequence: TGTGCCAGCAGCTCCAAATTTGGACTAGCGGGAGGCTACGAGCAGTACTTC. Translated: CASSSKFGLAGGYEQYF.